This TCR beta chain derives from a study of shared clonotypes between healthy human individuals. The CDR3 has 15 amino acids. V was pared by 3 bases and J by 0 bases, with 10 bases between. The germline CDR1 and CDR2 sequences are SGDLS and YYNGEE. The table came from immunoSEQ multiplex PCR; TCRdb's copy has only in-frame clones and leaves some out. The sample holds about 1.5 million clones, 95% to 99% seen once. A split of CD4+ cells into CD45RA+ naive and CD45RA-negative memory subsets was performed. The sequence came from a man aged 25-45 years in good health. V and J are TRBV9 and TRBJ2-1, with D perhaps matching TRBD1 (5 bases). What was sequenced was naive CD4+ T cells sorted from blood. Sample subset: CD45RA+ positively selected. CDR3 amino acids: CASSAHRSSYNEQFF. The CDR3 nucleotides are TGTGCCAGCAGCGCCCACAGGAGCTCCTACAATGAGCAGTTCTTC.